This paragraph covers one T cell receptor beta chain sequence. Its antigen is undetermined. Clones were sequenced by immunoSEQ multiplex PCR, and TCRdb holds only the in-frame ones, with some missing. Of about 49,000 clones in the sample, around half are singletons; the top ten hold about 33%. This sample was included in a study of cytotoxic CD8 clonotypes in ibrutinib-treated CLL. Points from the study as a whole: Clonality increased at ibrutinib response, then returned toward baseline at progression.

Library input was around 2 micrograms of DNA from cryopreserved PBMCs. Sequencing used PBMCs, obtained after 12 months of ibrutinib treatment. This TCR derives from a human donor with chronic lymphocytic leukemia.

Written as DNA, the CDR3 is TGTGCCAGCAGCTCGACGACTAGCGGCTACGAGCAGTACTTC. This gives the protein CASSSTTSGYEQYF. J is TRBJ2-5 and V is TRBV7-8, with 9 bases aligning to TRBD2. The J call may be incorrect, as the DNA end agrees better with TRBJ2-7. The CDR3 is 14 amino acids. Germline CDR1 reads SGHVS; CDR2 reads FQNEAQ.